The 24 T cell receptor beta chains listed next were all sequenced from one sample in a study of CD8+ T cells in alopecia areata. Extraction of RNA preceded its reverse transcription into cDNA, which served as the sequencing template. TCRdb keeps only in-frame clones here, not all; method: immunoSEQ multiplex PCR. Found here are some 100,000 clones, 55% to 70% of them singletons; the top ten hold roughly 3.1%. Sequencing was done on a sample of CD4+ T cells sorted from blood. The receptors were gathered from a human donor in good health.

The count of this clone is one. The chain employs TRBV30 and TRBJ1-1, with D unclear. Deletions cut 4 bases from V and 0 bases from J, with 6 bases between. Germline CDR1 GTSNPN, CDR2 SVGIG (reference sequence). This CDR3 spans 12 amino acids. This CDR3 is CAWTSMNTEAFF. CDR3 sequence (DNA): TGTGCCTGGACCAGTATGAACACTGAAGCTTTCTTT.

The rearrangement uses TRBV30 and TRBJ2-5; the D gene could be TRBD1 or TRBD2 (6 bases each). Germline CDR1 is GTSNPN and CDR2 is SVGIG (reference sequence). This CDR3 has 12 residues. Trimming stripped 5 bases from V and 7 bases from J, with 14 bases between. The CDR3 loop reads CAWVQGAGTQYF. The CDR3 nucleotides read TGTGCCTGGGTACAGGGAGCGGGGACCCAGTACTTC.

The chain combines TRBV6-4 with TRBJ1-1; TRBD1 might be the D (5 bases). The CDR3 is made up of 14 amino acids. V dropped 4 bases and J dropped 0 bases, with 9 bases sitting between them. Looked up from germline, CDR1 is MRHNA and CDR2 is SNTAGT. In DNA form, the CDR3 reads TGTGCCAGCAGTGTGGGACCCTTGAACACTGAAGCTTTCTTT. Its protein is CASSVGPLNTEAFF.

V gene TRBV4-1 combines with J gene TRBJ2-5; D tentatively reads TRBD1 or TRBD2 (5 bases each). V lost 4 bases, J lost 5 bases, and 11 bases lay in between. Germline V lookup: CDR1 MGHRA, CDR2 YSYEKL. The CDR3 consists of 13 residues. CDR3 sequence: CASSPGPRETQYF. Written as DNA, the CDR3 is TGCGCCAGCAGCCCGGGACCTCGGGAGACCCAGTACTTC.

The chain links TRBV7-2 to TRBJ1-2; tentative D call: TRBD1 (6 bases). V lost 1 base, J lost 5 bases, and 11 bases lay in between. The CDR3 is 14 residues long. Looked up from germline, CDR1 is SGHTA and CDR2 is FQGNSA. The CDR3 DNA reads TGTGCCAGCAGCTTAGGAGGGGGACTTTATGGCTACACCTTC. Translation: CASSLGGGLYGYTF.

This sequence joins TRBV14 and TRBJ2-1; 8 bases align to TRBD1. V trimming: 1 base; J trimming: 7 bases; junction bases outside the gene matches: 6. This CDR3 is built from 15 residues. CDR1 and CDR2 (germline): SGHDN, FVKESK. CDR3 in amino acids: CASSQARGRGNEQFF. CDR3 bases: TGTGCCAGCAGCCAAGCCAGGGGGCGCGGGAATGAGCAGTTCTTC.

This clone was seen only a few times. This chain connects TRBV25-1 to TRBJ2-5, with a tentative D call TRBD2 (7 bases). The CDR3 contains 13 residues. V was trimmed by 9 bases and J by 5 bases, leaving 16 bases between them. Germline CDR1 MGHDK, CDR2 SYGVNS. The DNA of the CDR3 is TGTGCCAGTTCGACGGGGGGCCCGGAGACCCAGTACTTC. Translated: CASSTGGPETQYF.

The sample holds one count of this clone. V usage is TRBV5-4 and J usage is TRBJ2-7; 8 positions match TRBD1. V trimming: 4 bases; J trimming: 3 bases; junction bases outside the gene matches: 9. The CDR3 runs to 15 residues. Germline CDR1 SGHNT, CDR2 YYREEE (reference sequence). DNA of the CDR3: TGTGCCAGCAGCCCGGCGGGACAGGTCCACTACGAGCAGTACTTC. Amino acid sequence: CASSPAGQVHYEQYF.

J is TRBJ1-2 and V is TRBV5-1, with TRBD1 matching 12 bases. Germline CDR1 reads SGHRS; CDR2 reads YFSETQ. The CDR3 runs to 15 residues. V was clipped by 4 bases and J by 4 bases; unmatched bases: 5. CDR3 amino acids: CASSPGTGGPYGYTF. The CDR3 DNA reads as TGCGCCAGCAGCCCGGGGACAGGGGGCCCCTATGGCTACACCTTC.

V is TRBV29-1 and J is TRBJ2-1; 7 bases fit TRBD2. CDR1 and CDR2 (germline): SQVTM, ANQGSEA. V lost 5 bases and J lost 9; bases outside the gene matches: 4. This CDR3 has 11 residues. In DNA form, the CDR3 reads TGCAGCGTTTCCTTAGCGGGTGAGCAGTTCTTC. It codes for CSVSLAGEQFF.

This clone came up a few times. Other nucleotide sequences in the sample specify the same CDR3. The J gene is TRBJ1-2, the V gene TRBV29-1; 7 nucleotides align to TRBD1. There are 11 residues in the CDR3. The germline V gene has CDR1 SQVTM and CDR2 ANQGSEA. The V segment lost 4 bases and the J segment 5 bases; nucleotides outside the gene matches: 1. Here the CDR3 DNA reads TGCAGCGTTGCGACAGGGTATGGCTACACCTTC. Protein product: CSVATGYGYTF.

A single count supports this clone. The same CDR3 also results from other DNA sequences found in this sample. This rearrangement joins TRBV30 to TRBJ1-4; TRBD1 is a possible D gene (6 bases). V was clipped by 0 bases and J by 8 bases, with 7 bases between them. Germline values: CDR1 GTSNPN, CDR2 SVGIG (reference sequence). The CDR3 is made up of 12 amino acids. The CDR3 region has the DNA TGTGCCTGGAGTGTCAGGGGCGAAAAACTGTTTTTT. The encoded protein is CAWSVRGEKLFF.

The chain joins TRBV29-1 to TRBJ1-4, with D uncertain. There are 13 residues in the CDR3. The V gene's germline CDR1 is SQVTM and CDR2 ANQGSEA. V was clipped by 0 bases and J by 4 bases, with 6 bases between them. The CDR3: CSVEEVRNEKLFF. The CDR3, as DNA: TGCAGCGTTGAAGAAGTCCGTAATGAAAAACTGTTTTTT.

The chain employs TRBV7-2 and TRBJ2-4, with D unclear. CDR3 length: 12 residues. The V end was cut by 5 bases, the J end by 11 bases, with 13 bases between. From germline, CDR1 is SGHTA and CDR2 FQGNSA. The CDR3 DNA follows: TGTGCCAGCAGCCCCATTCTGGGTTTTCAGTACTTC. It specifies CASSPILGFQYF.

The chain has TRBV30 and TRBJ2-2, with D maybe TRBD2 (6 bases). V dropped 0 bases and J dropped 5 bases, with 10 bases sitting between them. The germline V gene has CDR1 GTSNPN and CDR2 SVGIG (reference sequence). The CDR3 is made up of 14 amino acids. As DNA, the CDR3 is TGTGCCTGGAGTGTCGTGGGGAGGACCGGGGAGCTGTTTTTT. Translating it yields CAWSVVGRTGELFF.

The CDR3 protein is CASSQRGDRAEQYF. The DNA for the CDR3 is TGTGCCAGCAGCCAAAGAGGGGACAGGGCCGAGCAGTACTTC. The rearrangement joins TRBV14 to TRBJ2-7; TRBD1 matches 9 bases. The CDR3 is made up of 14 amino acids. The J segment lost 6 bases and the V segment lost 2 bases, leaving 5 bases of the junction unmatched. Germline CDR1 and CDR2: SGHDN and FVKESK.

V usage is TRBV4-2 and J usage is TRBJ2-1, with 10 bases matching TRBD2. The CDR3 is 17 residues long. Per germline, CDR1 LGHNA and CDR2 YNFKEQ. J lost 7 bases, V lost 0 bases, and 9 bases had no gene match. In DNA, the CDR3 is TGTGCCAGCAGCCAAGAGGAGGGGTCTAGCGGGAGTAATGAGCAGTTCTTC. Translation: CASSQEEGSSGSNEQFF.

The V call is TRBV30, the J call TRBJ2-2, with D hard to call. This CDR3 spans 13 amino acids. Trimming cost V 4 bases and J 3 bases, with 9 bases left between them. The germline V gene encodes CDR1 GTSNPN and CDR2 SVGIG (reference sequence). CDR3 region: CAWTDFYTGELFF. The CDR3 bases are TGTGCCTGGACCGACTTCTACACCGGGGAGCTGTTTTTT.

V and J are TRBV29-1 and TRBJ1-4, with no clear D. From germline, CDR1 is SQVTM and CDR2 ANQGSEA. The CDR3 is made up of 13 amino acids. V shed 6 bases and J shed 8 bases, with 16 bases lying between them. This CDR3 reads CSVIDWGSEKLFF. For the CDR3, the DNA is TGCAGCGTCATAGATTGGGGATCCGAAAAACTGTTTTTT.

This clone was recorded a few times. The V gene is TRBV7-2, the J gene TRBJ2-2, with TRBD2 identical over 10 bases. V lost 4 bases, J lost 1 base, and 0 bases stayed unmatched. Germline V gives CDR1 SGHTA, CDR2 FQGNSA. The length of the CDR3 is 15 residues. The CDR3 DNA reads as TGTGCCAGCAGCTGGACTAGCGGGAACACCGGGGAGCTGTTTTTT. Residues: CASSWTSGNTGELFF.

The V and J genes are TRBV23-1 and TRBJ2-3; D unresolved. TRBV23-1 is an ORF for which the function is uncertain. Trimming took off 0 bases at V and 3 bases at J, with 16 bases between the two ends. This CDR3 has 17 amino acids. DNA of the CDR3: TGCGCCAGCAGTCAATCGGAGAGAGGCAGTCGGACAGATACGCAGTATTTT. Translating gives CASSQSERGSRTDTQYF.

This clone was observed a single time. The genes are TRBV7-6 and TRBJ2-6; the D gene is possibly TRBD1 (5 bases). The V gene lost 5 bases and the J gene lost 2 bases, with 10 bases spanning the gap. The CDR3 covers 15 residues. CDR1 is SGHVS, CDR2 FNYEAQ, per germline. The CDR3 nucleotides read TGTGCCAGCAGCAAGACAGTCGCTGGGGCCAACGTCCTGACTTTC. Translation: CASSKTVAGANVLTF.

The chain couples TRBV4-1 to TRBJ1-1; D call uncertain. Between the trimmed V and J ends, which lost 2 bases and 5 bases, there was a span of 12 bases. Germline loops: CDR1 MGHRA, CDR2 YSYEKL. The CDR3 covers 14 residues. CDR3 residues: CASSQHREETEAFF. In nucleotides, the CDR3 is TGCGCCAGCAGCCAACACCGGGAGGAAACTGAAGCTTTCTTT.

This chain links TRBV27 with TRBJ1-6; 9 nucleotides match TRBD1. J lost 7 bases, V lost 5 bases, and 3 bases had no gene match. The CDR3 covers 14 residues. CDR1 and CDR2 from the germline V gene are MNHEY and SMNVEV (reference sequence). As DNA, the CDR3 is TGTGCCAGCAGTAGGGACAGGGCAAATTCACCCCTCCACTTT. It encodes CASSRDRANSPLHF.